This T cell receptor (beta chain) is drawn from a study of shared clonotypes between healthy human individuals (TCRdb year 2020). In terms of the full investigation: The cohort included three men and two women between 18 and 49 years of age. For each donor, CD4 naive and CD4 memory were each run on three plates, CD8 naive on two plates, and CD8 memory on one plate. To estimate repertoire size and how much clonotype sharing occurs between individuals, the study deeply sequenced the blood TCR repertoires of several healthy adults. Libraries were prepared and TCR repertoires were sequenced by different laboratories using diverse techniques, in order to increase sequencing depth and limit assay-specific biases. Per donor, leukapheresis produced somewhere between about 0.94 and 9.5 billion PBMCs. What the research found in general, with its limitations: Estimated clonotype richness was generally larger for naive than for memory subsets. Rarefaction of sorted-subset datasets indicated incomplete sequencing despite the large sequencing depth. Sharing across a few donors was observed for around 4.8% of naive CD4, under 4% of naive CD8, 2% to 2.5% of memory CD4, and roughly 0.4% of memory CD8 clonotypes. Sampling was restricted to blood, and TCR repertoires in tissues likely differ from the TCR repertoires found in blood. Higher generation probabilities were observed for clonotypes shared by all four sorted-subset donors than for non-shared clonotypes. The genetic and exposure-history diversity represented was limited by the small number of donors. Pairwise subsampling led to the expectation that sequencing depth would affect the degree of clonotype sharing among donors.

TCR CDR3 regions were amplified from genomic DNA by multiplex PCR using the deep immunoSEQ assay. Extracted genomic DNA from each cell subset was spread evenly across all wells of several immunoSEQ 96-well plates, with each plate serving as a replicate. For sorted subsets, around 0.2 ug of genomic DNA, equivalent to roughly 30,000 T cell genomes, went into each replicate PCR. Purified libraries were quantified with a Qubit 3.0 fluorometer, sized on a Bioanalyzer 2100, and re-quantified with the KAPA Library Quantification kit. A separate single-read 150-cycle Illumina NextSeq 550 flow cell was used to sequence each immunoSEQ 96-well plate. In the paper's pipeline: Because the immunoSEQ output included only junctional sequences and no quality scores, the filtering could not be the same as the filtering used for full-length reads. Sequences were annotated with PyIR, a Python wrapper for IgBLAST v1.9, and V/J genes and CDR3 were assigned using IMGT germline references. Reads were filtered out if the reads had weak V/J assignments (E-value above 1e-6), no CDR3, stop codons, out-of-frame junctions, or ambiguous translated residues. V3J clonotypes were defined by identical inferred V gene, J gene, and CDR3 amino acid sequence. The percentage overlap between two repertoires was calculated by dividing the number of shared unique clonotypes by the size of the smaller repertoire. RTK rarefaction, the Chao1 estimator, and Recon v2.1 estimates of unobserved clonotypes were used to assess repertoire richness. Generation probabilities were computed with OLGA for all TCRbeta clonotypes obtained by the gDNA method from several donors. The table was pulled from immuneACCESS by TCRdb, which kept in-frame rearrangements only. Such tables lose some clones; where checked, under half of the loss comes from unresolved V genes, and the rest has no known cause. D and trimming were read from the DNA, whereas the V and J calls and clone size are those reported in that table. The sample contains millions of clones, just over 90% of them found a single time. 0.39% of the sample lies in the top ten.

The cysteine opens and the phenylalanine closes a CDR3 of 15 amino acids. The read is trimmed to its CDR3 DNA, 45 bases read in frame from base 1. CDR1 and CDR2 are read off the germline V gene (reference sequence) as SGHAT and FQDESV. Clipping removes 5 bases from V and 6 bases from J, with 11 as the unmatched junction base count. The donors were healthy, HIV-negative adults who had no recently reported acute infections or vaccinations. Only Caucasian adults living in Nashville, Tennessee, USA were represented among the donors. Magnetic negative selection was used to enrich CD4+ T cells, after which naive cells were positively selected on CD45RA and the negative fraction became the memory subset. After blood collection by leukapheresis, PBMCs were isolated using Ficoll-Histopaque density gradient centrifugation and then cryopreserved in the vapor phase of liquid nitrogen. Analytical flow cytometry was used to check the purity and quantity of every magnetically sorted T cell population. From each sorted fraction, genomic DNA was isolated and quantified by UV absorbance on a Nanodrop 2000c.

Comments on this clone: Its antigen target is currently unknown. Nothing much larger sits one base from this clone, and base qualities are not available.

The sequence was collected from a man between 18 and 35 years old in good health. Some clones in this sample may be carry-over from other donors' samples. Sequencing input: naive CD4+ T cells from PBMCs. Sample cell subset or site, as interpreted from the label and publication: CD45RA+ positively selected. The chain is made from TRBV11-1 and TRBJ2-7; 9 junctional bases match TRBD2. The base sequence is TGTGCCAGCAGCCCACTGCTAGCGGGAAATGGCGAGCAGTACTTC. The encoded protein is CASSPLLAGNGEQYF.